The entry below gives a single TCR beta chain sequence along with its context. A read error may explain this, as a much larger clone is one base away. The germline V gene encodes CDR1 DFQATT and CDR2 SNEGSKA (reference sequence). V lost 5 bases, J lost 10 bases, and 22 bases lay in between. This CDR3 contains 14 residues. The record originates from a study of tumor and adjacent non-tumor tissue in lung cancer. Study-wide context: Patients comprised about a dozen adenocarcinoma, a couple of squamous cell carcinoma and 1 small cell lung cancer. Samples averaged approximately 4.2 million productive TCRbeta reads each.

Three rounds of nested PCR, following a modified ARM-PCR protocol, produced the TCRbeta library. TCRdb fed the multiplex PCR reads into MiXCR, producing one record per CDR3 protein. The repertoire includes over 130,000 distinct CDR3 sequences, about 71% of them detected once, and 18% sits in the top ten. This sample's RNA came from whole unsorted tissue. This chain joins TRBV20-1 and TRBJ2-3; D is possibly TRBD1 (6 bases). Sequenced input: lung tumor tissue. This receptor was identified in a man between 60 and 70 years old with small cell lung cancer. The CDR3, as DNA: TGCAGTGCTCTGGGGGCCTACCTAGCTGATGCGCAGTATTTT. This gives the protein CSALGAYLADAQYF.